This T cell receptor beta chain comes out of a study of CD8 T cells in Susac syndrome. An amount of RNA that ranged from roughly 0.5 to 1 ug was reverse transcribed with random hexamers. An immunoSEQ multiplex PCR generated amplified TCR beta CDR3 products spanning 54 Vbeta and 13 Jbeta. TCRdb analysed the immunoSEQ multiplex PCR reads with MiXCR anew, one entry per CDR3 protein. The sample shows tens of thousands of distinct CDR3 sequences, roughly 94% of them seen only once. This clonotype was seen a single time. The multiple sclerosis controls consisted of treatment-naive patients with relapsing-remitting disease, either stable or active. The CDR3 has 12 residues. The V gene's germline CDR1 is SGHTA and CDR2 FQGTGA. The V gene lost 8 bases and the J gene lost 7 bases, with 12 bases spanning the gap.

Sequencing was carried out using CD8+ T cells from PBMCs. V and J are TRBV7-3 and TRBJ2-1; no clear D. The source of this sequence is a human donor with multiple sclerosis. This chain's CDR3 is CASGRQPNEQFF. CDR3 nucleotide sequence: TGTGCCAGCGGTAGACAACCTAATGAGCAGTTCTTC.